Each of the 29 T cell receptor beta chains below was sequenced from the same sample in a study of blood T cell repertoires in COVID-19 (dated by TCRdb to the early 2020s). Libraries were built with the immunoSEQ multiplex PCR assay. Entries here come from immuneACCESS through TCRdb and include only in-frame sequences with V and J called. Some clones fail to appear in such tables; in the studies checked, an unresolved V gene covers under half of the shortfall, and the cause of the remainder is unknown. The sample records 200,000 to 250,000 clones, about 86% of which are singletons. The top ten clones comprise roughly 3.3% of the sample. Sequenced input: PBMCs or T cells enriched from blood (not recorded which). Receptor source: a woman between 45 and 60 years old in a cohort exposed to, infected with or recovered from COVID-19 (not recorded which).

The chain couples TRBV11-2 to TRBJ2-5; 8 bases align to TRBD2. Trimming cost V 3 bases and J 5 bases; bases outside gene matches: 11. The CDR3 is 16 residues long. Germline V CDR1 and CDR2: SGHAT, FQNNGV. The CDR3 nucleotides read TGTGCCAGCAGCTTTTTCGGGGGGGACTTCAGGGAGACCCAGTACTTC. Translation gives CASSFFGGDFRETQYF.

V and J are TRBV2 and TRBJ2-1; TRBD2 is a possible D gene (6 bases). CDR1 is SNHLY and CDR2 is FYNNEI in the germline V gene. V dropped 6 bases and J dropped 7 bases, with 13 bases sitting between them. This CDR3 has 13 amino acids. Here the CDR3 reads CASSLLGGNEQFF. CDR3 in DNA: TGTGCCAGCAGCCTCCTTGGGGGGAATGAGCAGTTCTTC.

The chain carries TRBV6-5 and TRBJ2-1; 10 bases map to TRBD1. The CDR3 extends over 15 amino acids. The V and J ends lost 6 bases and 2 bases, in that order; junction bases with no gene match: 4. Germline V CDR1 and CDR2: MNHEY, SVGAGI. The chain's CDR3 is CASRQGQGAYNEQFF. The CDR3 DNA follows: TGTGCCAGCAGACAAGGACAGGGGGCCTACAATGAGCAGTTCTTC.

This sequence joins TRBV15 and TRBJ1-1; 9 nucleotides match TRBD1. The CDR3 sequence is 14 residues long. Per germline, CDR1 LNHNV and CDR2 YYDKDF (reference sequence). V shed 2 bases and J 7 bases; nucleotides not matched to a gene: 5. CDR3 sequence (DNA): TGTGCCACCAGCAGATTTGGACAGGGGAATGAAGCTTTCTTT. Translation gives CATSRFGQGNEAFF. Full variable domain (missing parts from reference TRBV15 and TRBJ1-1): DAMVIQNPRYQVTQFGKPVTLSCSQTLNHNVMYWYQQKSSQAPKLLFHYYDKDFNNEADTPDNFQSRRPNTSFCFLDIRSPGLGDTAMYLCATSRFGQGNEAFFGQGTRLTVV.

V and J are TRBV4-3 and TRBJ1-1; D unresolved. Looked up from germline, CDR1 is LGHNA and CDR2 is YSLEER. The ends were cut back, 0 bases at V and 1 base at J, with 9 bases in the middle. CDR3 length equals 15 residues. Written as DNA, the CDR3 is TGCGCCAGCAGCCAAGATATACAGAGGAACACTGAAGCTTTCTTT. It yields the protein CASSQDIQRNTEAFF.

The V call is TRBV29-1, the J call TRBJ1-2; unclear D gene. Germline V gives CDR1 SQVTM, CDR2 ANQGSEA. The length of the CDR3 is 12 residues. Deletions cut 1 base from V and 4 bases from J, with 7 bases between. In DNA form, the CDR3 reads TGCAGCGTTGAAGTTGTACTCTATGGCTACACCTTC. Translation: CSVEVVLYGYTF.

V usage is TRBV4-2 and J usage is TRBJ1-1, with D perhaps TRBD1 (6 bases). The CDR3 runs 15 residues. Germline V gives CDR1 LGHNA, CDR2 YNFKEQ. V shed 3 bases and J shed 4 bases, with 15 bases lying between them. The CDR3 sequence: CASSQRLQGSTEAFF. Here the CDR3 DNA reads TGTGCCAGCAGCCAGAGATTACAGGGAAGCACTGAAGCTTTCTTT.

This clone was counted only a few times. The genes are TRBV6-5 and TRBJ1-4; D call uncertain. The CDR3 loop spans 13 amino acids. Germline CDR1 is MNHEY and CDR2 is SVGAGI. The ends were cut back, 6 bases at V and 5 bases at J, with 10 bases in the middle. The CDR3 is CASRPNSNEKLFF. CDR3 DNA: TGTGCCAGCAGACCCAACAGCAATGAAAAACTGTTTTTT.

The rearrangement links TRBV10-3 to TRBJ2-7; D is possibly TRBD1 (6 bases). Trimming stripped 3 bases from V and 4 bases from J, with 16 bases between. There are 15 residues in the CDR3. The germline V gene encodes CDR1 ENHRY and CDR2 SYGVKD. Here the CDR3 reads CAISDGSGVSYEQYF. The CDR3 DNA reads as TGTGCCATCAGTGACGGCTCAGGGGTTTCGTACGAGCAGTACTTC.

The CDR3 nucleotides read TGTGCCAGCGGAGCGATGGGGGGGCGGGAGACCCAGTACTTC. Its translation is CASGAMGGRETQYF. This chain connects TRBV7-2 to TRBJ2-5, with D possibly matching TRBD2 (7 bases). CDR3 length equals 14 residues. Germline V gene lookup returns CDR1 SGHTA and CDR2 FQGNSA. V lost 8 bases, J lost 5 bases, and 18 bases lay in between.

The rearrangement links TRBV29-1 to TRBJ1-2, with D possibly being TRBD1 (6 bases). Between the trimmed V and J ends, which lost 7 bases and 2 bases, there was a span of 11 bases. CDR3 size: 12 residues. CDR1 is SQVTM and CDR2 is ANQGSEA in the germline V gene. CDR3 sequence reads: CSGGDKNYGYTF. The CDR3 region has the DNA TGCAGCGGTGGGGACAAAAACTATGGCTACACCTTC.

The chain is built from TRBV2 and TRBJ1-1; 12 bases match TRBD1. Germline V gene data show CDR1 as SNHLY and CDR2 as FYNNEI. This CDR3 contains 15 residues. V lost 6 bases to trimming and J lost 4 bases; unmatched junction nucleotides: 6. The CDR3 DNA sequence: TGTGCCAGCAGACCGGGACAGGGGGCTCGCACTGAAGCTTTCTTT. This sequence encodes CASRPGQGARTEAFF.

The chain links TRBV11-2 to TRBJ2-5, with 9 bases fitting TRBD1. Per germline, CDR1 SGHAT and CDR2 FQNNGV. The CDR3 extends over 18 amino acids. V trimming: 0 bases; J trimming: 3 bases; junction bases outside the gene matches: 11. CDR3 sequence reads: CASSLDQWGRTGEETQYF. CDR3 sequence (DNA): TGTGCCAGCAGCTTAGATCAGTGGGGGAGGACAGGGGAAGAGACCCAGTACTTC.

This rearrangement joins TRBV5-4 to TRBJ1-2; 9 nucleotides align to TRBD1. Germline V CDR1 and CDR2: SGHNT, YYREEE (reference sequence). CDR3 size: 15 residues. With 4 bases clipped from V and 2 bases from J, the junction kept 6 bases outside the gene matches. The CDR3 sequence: CASSGGGTGNYGYTF. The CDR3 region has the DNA TGTGCCAGCAGCGGCGGGGGGACAGGGAACTATGGCTACACCTTC.

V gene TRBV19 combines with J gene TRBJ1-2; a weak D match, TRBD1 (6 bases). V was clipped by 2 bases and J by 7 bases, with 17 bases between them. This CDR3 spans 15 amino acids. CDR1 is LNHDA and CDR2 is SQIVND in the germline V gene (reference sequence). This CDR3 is CASSISARQVFGYTF. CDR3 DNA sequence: TGTGCCAGTAGTATATCTGCGCGACAGGTCTTTGGCTACACCTTC.

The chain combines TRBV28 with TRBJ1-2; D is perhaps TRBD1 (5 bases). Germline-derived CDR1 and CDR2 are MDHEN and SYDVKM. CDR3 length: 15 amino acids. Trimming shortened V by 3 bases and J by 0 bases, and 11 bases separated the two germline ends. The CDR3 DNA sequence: TGTGCCAGCAGTTTGGGGGGGTCTACTAACTATGGCTACACCTTC. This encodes CASSLGGSTNYGYTF.

In nucleotides, the CDR3 is TGTGCCAGCAGTGGGAGACAGACAGATACGCAGTATTTT. It specifies CASSGRQTDTQYF. The J gene is TRBJ2-3, the V gene TRBV2; D is possibly TRBD1 (5 bases). The V and J ends lost 4 bases and 3 bases respectively, with 8 bases between them. The CDR3 consists of 13 residues. Germline CDR1 and CDR2: SNHLY and FYNNEI.

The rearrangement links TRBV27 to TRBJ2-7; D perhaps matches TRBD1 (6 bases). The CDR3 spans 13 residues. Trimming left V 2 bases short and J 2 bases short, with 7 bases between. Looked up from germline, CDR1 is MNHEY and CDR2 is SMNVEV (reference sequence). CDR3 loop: CASSLKGAYEQYF. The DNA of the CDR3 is TGTGCCAGCAGTTTAAAGGGGGCCTACGAGCAGTACTTC.

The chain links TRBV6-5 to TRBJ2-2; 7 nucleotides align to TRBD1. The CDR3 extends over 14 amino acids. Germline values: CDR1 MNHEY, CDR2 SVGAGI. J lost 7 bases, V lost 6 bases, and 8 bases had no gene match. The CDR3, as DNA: TGTGCCAGCAGCCTGACAGGGTTCGGCGGGGAGCTGTTTTTT. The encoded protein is CASSLTGFGGELFF.

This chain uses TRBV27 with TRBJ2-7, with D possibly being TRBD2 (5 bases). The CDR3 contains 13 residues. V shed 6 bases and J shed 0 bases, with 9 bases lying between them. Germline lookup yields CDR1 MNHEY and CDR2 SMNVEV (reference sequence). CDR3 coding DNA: TGTGCCAGCAGCCCCCGGGGCTCCTACGAGCAGTACTTC. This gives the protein CASSPRGSYEQYF.

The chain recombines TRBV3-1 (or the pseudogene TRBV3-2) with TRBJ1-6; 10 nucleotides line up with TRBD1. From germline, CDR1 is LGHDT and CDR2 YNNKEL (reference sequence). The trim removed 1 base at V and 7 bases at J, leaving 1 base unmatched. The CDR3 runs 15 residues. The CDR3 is CASSQGTGGNSPLHF. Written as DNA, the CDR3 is TGTGCCAGCAGCCAAGGGACAGGGGGAAATTCACCCCTCCACTTT.

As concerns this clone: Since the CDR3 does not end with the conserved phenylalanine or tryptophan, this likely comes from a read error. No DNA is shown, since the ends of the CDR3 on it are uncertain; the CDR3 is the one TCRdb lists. The CDR3 sequence: CASASPRV. The rearrangement uses TRBV5-1 and TRBJ1-6. The CDR3 has 8 amino acids, counting both end residues. Germline CDR1 is SGHRS and CDR2 is YFSETQ.

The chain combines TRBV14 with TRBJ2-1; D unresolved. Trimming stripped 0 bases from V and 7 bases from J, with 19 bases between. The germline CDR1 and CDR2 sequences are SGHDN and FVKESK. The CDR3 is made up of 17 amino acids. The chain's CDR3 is CASSQDVSWSAGNEQFF. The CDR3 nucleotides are TGTGCCAGCAGCCAAGATGTCAGTTGGAGCGCCGGTAATGAGCAGTTCTTC.

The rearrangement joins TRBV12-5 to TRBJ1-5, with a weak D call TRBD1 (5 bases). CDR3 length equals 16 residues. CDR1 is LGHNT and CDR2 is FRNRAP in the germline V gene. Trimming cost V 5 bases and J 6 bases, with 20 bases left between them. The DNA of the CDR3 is TGTGCTAGTGGTCATACCACATCACTCCAGGGTCAGCCCCAGCATTTT. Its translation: CASGHTTSLQGQPQHF.

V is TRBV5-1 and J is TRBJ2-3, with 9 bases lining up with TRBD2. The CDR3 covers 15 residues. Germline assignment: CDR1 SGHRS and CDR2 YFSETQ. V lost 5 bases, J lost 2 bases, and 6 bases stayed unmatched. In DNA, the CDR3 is TGCGCCAGCAGAGTGTTAGCGGGAGTCACAGATACGCAGTATTTT. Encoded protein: CASRVLAGVTDTQYF.

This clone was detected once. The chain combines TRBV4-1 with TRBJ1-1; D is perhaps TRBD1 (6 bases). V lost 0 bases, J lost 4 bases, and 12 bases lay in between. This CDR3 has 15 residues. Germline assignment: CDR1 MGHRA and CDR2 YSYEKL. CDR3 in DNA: TGCGCCAGCAGCCAAGAAGGGGGGGGGAGCACTGAAGCTTTCTTT. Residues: CASSQEGGGSTEAFF.

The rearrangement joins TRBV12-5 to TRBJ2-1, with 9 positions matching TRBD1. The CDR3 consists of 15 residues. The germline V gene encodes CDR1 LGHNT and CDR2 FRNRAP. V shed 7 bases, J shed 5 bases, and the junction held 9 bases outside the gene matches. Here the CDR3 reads CASAASGTGNNEQFF. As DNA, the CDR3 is TGTGCTAGTGCTGCATCCGGGACAGGGAACAATGAGCAGTTCTTC.

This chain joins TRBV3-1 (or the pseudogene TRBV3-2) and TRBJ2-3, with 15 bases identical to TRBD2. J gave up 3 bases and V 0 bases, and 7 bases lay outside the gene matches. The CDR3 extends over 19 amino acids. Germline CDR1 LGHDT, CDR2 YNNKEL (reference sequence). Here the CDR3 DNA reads TGTGCCAGCAGCCAAGAGGGGACTAGCGGGGGGCCTAAGACAGATACGCAGTATTTT. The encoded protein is CASSQEGTSGGPKTDTQYF.

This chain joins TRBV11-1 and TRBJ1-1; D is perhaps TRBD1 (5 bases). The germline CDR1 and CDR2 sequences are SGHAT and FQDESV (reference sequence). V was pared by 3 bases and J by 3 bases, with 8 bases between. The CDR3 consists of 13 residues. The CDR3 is CASSFRRDTEAFF. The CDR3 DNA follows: TGTGCCAGCAGCTTCCGCAGGGACACTGAAGCTTTCTTT.